This T cell receptor beta chain originates from a study of T cell repertoires in cytomegalovirus infection. The CDR3 spans 15 residues. Per germline, CDR1 MNHEY and CDR2 SVGEGT. The germline V and J ends were trimmed by 4 bases and 2 bases, with 15 bases remaining between them. In its sample, this clonotype was seen many times. TCRdb called the reads again in MiXCR, with one record for every CDR3 protein. The sample carries 210,000 or so distinct CDR3 sequences, roughly 6.5% recorded once. The TCR was taken from a human donor in good health (CMV status not recorded). Some clones in this sample may be carry-over from other donors' samples. The chain links TRBV6-2 or TRBV6-3 to TRBJ2-7; D remains ambiguous. The specimen was PBMCs. The CDR3 sequence: CASSWGFSPAYEQYF. The CDR3 bases are TGTGCCAGCAGTTGGGGATTTTCACCCGCCTACGAGCAGTACTTC.